Listed here are 20 T cell receptor beta chains from one sample, sequenced in a study of breast tumors, draining lymph nodes, adjacent tissues. Samples came from axillary lymph nodes draining the breast cancer. TCRdb processed the multiplex PCR reads anew with MiXCR; each CDR3 protein has one entry. The sample shows more than 250,000 distinct CDR3 sequences, more than 30% of them seen only once. The sample was axillary lymph node tissue. Receptor source: a female donor with breast cancer. Some clones in this sample may be carry-over from other donors' samples.

This clonotype was counted many times. This chain uses TRBV7-2 with TRBJ2-5; 11 nucleotides match TRBD2. This CDR3 region has 15 residues. The ends lost 2 bases at V and 5 bases at J; junction bases unmatched: 4. Germline loops: CDR1 SGHTA, CDR2 FQGNSA. The CDR3 protein is CASSLTSGSFETQYF. The CDR3 DNA reads TGTGCCAGCAGCTTAACTAGCGGGAGTTTTGAGACCCAGTACTTC.

Comments on this clonotype: A read error is possible here, since a much larger clone lies one base away. This chain's CDR3 is CANGGLLGQYF. The DNA for the CDR3 is TGTGCCAACGGGGGCCTCCTCGGGCAGTACTTC. V and J are TRBV6-1 and TRBJ2-7; D tentatively fits TRBD1 or TRBD2 (6 bases each). The CDR3 is 11 amino acids. The germline gives CDR1 MNHNS, CDR2 SASEGT. Trimming left V 10 bases short and J 9 bases short, with 16 bases between.

Turning to this clonotype: A read error may explain this, as a much larger clone is one base away. The rearrangement links TRBV19 to TRBJ1-2; D not resolved. This CDR3 comprises 14 residues. V was cut by 1 base and J by 2 bases, with 8 bases left in between. The germline gives CDR1 LNHDA, CDR2 SQIVND (reference sequence). The DNA for the CDR3 is TGTGCCAGTAGTATAGTCTACGGGAACTATGGCTACACCTTC. Its translation is CASSIVYGNYGYTF.

As concerns this clonotype: Likely a read error: the CDR3 ends without its conserved phenylalanine or tryptophan. The chain combines TRBV30 with TRBJ1-1, with TRBD1 matching 9 bases. The CDR3 consists of 12 residues. CDR1 is GTSNPN, CDR2 SVGIG, per germline (reference sequence). J lost 7 bases, V lost 3 bases, and 3 bases had no gene match. The CDR3 nucleotides read TGTGCCTGGAGGACAGGGGGGAATGAAGCTTTCCTT. It yields the protein CAWRTGGNEAFL.

This clonotype was seen at least ten times. This chain links TRBV2 with TRBJ1-4, with no clear D. The germline gives CDR1 SNHLY, CDR2 FYNNEI. The CDR3 is 13 amino acids. V was clipped by 6 bases and J by 8 bases, with 13 bases between them. The CDR3 protein is CASRSGRAEKLFF. The CDR3 bases are TGTGCCAGCAGGTCTGGAAGGGCGGAAAAACTGTTTTTT.

In the case of this clonotype: Given a much more abundant clone one base away, this may be a read error. This rearrangement joins TRBV6-2 or TRBV6-3 to TRBJ2-7, with a tentative D call TRBD1 (5 bases). This CDR3 is built from 14 residues. Looked up from germline, CDR1 is MNHEY and CDR2 is SVGEGT. Trimming stripped 7 bases from V and 5 bases from J, with 18 bases between. As DNA, the CDR3 is TGTGCCAGCACTCCTCAGGGCAATGGGAACGAGCAGTACTTC. Translated, it gives CASTPQGNGNEQYF.

This clonotype was counted many times. The V and J genes are TRBV20-1 and TRBJ2-2; perhaps TRBD1 as D (6 bases). CDR3 length: 14 residues. Trimming pared 3 bases from V and 6 bases from J, leaving 14 bases between. Germline CDR1 and CDR2: DFQATT and SNEGSKA (reference sequence). In nucleotides, the CDR3 is TGCAGTGCTAGGTCCCCCAGGGGATCCGGGGAGCTGTTTTTT. It is translated as CSARSPRGSGELFF.

For this clonotype: This may stem from a read error, because a much larger clone lies one nucleotide away. Since the CDR3 does not end with the conserved phenylalanine or tryptophan, this likely comes from a read error. This sequence joins TRBV6-1 and TRBJ1-3; D uncertain. From germline, CDR1 is MNHNS and CDR2 SASEGT. This CDR3 spans 12 amino acids. V was shortened by 8 bases and J by 0 bases, with 5 bases between the two germline ends. The CDR3: CASAVSGNTIYL. The CDR3 region has the DNA TGTGCCAGCGCGGTCTCTGGAAACACCATATATTTA.

With respect to this clonotype: Since a much larger clone is just one base distant, this may be a read error. V is TRBV6-1 and J is TRBJ2-5; possibly TRBD2 for D (6 bases). Trimming removed 7 bases at V and 1 base at J, with 13 bases between. The length of the CDR3 is 14 residues. Germline loops: CDR1 MNHNS, CDR2 SASEGT. The CDR3 reads CASKLGGTQETQYF. Here the CDR3 DNA reads TGTGCCAGCAAACTCGGCGGGACCCAAGAGACCCAGTACTTC.

This clonotype was seen many times. V is TRBV6-5 and J is TRBJ1-2; 7 bases align to TRBD1. The V gene's germline CDR1 is MNHEY and CDR2 SVGAGI. The CDR3 spans 16 residues. The V and J ends lost 6 bases and 4 bases, in that order; junction bases with no gene match: 14. In DNA form, the CDR3 reads TGTGCCAGCAGACGGACCTCGGGACAGATACTCTATGGCTACACCTTC. Amino acid sequence: CASRRTSGQILYGYTF.

In its sample, this clonotype was seen a few times. This chain connects TRBV9 to TRBJ2-3, with a possible D match to TRBD2 (5 bases). The V end was cut by 0 bases, the J end by 2 bases, with 13 bases between. The CDR3 loop spans 16 amino acids. CDR1 and CDR2 from the germline V gene are SGDLS and YYNGEE. The CDR3 bases are TGTGCCAGCAGCGTAGTCGGGATTAGCATCACAGATACGCAGTATTTT. Translating it yields CASSVVGISITDTQYF.

Turning to this clonotype: This likely comes from a read error, as the CDR3 has no conserved phenylalanine or tryptophan at its end. The DNA is left out, because the CDR3 cannot be placed on it with certainty; the CDR3 is given as TCRdb lists it. CDR3: CSASKGLGGYEQYFGP. The chain employs TRBV20-1 and TRBJ1-4. From germline, CDR1 is DFQATT and CDR2 SNEGSKA (reference sequence). The CDR3 region is 16 residues in length, termini included.

This clonotype has a count of ten or more. The chain links TRBV5-5 to TRBJ2-5; the D is unclear. Germline CDR1 and CDR2: SGHKS and YYEKEE (reference sequence). The V end was cut by 3 bases, the J end by 5 bases, with 11 bases between. The CDR3 contains 13 residues. The DNA of the CDR3 is TGTGCCAGCAGCTCGCATGTGGTGGAGACCCAGTACTTC. Translation: CASSSHVVETQYF.

Notes on this clonotype: A read error is possible here, since a much larger clone lies one base away. The chain uses TRBV20-1 and TRBJ2-1; D is perhaps TRBD2 (5 bases). Germline V gene data show CDR1 as DFQATT and CDR2 as SNEGSKA (reference sequence). The length of the CDR3 is 13 residues. The CDR3 loop reads CSTPRAASNAQFF. CDR3 DNA: TGCAGTACCCCAAGGGCCGCTAGCAATGCGCAGTTCTTC.

This clonotype was seen at least ten times. V and J are TRBV19 and TRBJ2-5, with unresolved D. CDR3 size: 13 residues. V was cut by 6 bases and J by 1 base, with 9 bases left in between. Germline V CDR1 and CDR2: LNHDA, SQIVND (reference sequence). The CDR3 DNA follows: TGTGCCAGTAGCCGCGCAATCCAAGAGACCCAGTACTTC. The encoded protein is CASSRAIQETQYF.

The chain joins TRBV19 to TRBJ1-1, with 9 positions matching TRBD1. Germline assignment: CDR1 LNHDA and CDR2 SQIVND (reference sequence). V gave up 9 bases and J gave up 3 bases; unmatched junction bases: 5. The CDR3 is made up of 13 amino acids. The CDR3: CASRGQGYTEAFF. CDR3 DNA sequence: TGTGCCAGCAGGGGACAGGGATACACTGAAGCTTTCTTT.

The gene calls are TRBV27 and TRBJ2-7, with D maybe TRBD1 (6 bases). The length of the CDR3 is 13 residues. The germline CDR1 and CDR2 sequences are MNHEY and SMNVEV (reference sequence). The V and J ends lost 1 base and 6 bases respectively, with 10 bases between them. Written as DNA, the CDR3 is TGTGCCAGCAGTTTATACAGGGTAGCCGAGCAGTACTTC. Translation gives CASSLYRVAEQYF.

J is TRBJ2-1 and V is TRBV20-1; 10 nucleotides align to TRBD2. The CDR3 has 15 amino acids. J was trimmed by 9 bases and V by 6 bases; bases with no gene match: 14. Germline CDR1 DFQATT, CDR2 SNEGSKA (reference sequence). This CDR3 is CSAKLAGSSVREQFF. The DNA of the CDR3 is TGCAGTGCCAAACTAGCGGGGTCAAGTGTTCGTGAGCAGTTCTTC.

This clonotype was picked up a small number of times. This clone may be a read error of a much larger clone one base away. The chain has TRBV9 and TRBJ2-3, with D unresolved. The CDR3 is 13 amino acids. CDR1 and CDR2 from the germline V gene are SGDLS and YYNGEE. CDR3: CASSVALLDTRYF. CDR3 coding DNA: TGTGCCAGCAGCGTAGCCCTATTGGATACGCGGTATTTT.

This clonotype was picked up many times. The chain is built from TRBV20-1 and TRBJ2-7, with D unclear. The CDR3 consists of 12 residues. Germline V gives CDR1 DFQATT, CDR2 SNEGSKA (reference sequence). The germline V and J ends were trimmed by 1 base and 5 bases, with 9 bases remaining between them. CDR3 sequence: CSARVLVDEQYF. The DNA for the CDR3 is TGCAGTGCTAGAGTGCTAGTCGACGAGCAGTACTTC.